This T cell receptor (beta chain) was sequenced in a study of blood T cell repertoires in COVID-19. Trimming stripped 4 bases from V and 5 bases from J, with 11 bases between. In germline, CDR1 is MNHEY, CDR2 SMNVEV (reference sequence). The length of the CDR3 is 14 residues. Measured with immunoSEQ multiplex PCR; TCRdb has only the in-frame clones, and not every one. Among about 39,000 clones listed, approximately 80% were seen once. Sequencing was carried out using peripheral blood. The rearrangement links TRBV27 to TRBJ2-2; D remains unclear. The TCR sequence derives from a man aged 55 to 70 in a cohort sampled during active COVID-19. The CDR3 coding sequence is TGTGCCAGCAGTTATACAGCTCTTACCGGGGAGCTGTTTTTT. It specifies CASSYTALTGELFF.